The clone carrying this T cell receptor beta chain was observed a single time. Its antigen is unknown. These data are taken from a study of Tregs in tolerant kidney transplant recipients. The study, taken as a whole, reports: Biological reproducibility was not directly addressed, but technical replication error appeared minimal.

Profiled with immunoSEQ multiplex PCR; TCRdb holds only in-frame clones, not every one. Here the sample spans around 16,000 clones, over 85% being singletons. The CDR3 is made up of 15 amino acids. V lost 0 bases to trimming and J lost 5 bases; unmatched junction nucleotides: 6. Looked up from germline, CDR1 is SGDLS and CDR2 is YYNGEE. Sequenced material: CD8+ T cells from blood. The chain has TRBV9 and TRBJ2-3, with 7 bases fitting TRBD1. The clonotype originates from a human donor in good health. The CDR3 here is CASSVGARQGDTQYF. CDR3 DNA: TGTGCCAGCAGCGTAGGTGCCCGACAGGGAGATACGCAGTATTTT.